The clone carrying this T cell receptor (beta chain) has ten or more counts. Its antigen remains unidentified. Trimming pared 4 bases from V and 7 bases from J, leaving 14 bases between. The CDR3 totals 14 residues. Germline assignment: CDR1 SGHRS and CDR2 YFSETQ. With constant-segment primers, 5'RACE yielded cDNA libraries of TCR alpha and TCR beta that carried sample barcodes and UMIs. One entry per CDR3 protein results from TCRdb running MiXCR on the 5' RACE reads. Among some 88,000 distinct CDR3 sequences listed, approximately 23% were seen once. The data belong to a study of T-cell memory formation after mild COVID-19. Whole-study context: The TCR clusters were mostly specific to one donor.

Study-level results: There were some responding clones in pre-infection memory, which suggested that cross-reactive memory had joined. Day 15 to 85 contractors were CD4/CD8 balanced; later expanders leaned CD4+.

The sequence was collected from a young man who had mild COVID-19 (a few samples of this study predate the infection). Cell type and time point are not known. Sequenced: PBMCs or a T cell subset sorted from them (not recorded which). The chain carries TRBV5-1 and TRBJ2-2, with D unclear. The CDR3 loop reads CASSLLWSNGELFF. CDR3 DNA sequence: TGCGCCAGCAGCCTCCTTTGGTCCAACGGGGAGCTGTTTTTT.